The present T cell receptor (beta chain) was sequenced within a study of esophageal squamous cell carcinoma under preoperative chemotherapy. On this clonotype: Its antigen is undetermined.

Time point meaning: before preoperative PTX-NDP chemotherapy. Trimming cost V 6 bases and J 13 bases, with 28 bases left between them. Germline CDR1 and CDR2: MNHNS and SASEGT. This CDR3 is 16 amino acids long. TCRdb itself ran the PCR reads through MiXCR, one entry per CDR3 protein. Here the sample spans over 9,500 distinct CDR3 sequences, roughly half being singletons. Findings and limits, study-wide: Chemotherapy was followed by significantly higher TCR diversity in peripheral T cells only, not tumor-infiltrating lymphocytes.

The clonotype was recovered from a human donor with esophageal squamous cell carcinoma. The donor label of this sample is uncertain. The sample was taken from a patient given preoperative chemotherapy. J is TRBJ2-4 and V is TRBV6-1; possibly TRBD1 or TRBD2 for D (6 bases each). The chain's CDR3 is CASRGGGESAKEIQYF. CDR3 bases: TGTGCCAGCAGGGGGGGCGGGGAAAGTGCCAAAGAGATCCAGTACTTC.